This T cell receptor (beta chain) was documented in a study of blood T cell repertoires in COVID-19. Looking at the study overall: Specimens from acute and convalescent COVID-19 originated in the United States, Italy and Spain.

Per germline, CDR1 SQVTM and CDR2 ANQGSEA. The CDR3 is made up of 14 amino acids. A remark on this clone: At one of its ends the junction is not consistent with the germline gene, which may arise from a read error.

Per the authors' pipeline: Amplifying reference gene primers gave estimates of nucleated cell counts. Repertoires were generated with immunoSEQ multiplex PCR, while TCRdb's copy carries only in-frame clones and drops some. V and J calls and clone size come straight from that table; D and trimming were deduced from the DNA. This table holds around 180,000 clones, 70% to 90% found once. Seattle patients were enrolled while actively infected and followed longitudinally. J is TRBJ2-3 and V is TRBV29-1; the match to TRBD1 covers 7 bases. Sequenced: peripheral blood. The origin of this receptor is a person aged 70 to 79 with COVID-19, enrolled during active disease. CDR3 sequence: CSVEDRVSTDTQYF. For the CDR3, the DNA is TGCAGCGTAGAAGACAGGGTGAGCACAGATACGCAGTATTTT.